This T cell receptor beta chain stems from a study of T cell responses to AZD1222 COVID-19 vaccine (dated by TCRdb to 2020 to 2022). In terms of the full investigation: TCR sequencing was performed for 230 to 250 trial participants, of whom some 200 were given two doses of AZD1222 and around 26 were given two doses of MenACWY control vaccine. Trial participants were enrolled by age into 18-55, 56-69 and 70-plus year subgroups, with roughly 160, 29 and 62 TCR-sequenced participants respectively.

As concerns this clone: Its antigen remains undetermined. It has no much larger one-base neighbor in the sample; base qualities were not kept.

Here is what the overall study found, with its caveats: Because no day 14 peak-response samples were available, repertoires were characterized only after the peak T cell response. A significant rise in spike-specific TCR breadth and depth was observed after two AZD1222 doses relative to day 0 and relative to MenACWY recipients. In the small 56-69-year group, the increase in depth fell short of significance, most likely because of low power. The whole spike protein was spanned by vaccine-associated CD4 TCRs, and dominant responses were seen in regions 160-218 and 743-854. Only five to seven AZD1222 recipients were SARS-CoV-2 seropositive at baseline, limiting conclusions about previously exposed vaccinees. Participants were mostly white British, with more females than males. The authors suggested clonal diversity may have been underestimated. Reportedly, close to half of the unique spike-specific TCRs recognized epitopes lying outside the regions that are mutated in the B.1.351 and B.1.1.7 variants.

The CDR3 regions of human TCRbeta chains were analyzed by immunosequencing. Per the authors' processing: Repertoire TCRs were matched against a reference library of SARS-CoV-2-specific TCRs generated with the MIRA antigen-specificity platform. Breadth was defined as the fraction of unique TCRs that were SARS-CoV-2-associated. Depth was defined as the fraction of total T cells that were SARS-CoV-2-associated. Using the MIRA data, every spike-specific TCR was mapped to the spike region that the TCR reacted to and assigned to either a CD4 or a CD8 class. Log10-transformed breadth and depth values were compared by one-way ANOVA with Sidak's multiple comparisons tests. As stored in TCRdb, this immuneACCESS dataset retains in-frame rearrangements with V and J assigned. A fraction of the clones does not appear; measured against another copy, unresolved V genes explain less than half of the discrepancy, and the remainder lacks a known reason. Clonal size and the V and J genes are those of that table, whereas D and trimming came from the DNA. Counted in this sample were about 84,000 clones; 70% to 90% of them appeared once. In total, the top ten clones hold about 12% of the sample.

Germline trimming: 0 bases from V, 12 bases from J; junction bases outside gene matches: 4. CDR1 and CDR2, looked up from the germline V gene, are ENHRY and SYGVKD. The CDR3 runs 15 residues from the cysteine to the phenylalanine. Just CDR3 DNA is preserved here, 45 bases in frame from base 1. What this sample's time point label stands for: about 28 days (+/-7) after the second vaccine dose. Because spike-specific TCR depth and breadth did not differ between the two schedules, AZD1222 recipients who got a second dose at roughly 4 weeks were pooled with those who got a second dose at roughly 12 weeks. Vaccinee samples were obtained from the UK trials COV001 and COV002, which included a single-blind randomized controlled phase 2/3 trial of AZD1222 (ChAdOx1 nCoV-19) in healthy adults. Trial participant PBMC samples were collected at day 0 and day 28 after the second dose for TCRbeta chain sequencing.

This TCR came from an adult who received the AZD1222 COVID-19 vaccine. The sequencing used peripheral blood, collected 28 days after the second AZD1222 dose. The rearranged segments are TRBV10-3 and TRBJ1-6, with TRBD1 matching 11 junction bases. For the CDR3, the sequence is CAISESGTGGLPLHF. The bases read TGTGCCATCAGTGAGTCGGGGACAGGGGGTCTACCCCTCCACTTT.